This TCR beta chain was documented in a study of blood T cell repertoires in COVID-19. This clone was recorded once. From germline, CDR1 is SGHNT and CDR2 YYREEE (reference sequence). The CDR3 loop spans 13 amino acids. With 0 bases removed from V and 0 bases from J, the gap between germline ends came to 3 bases. Profiled with immunoSEQ multiplex PCR; TCRdb holds only in-frame clones, not every one. The sample contains roughly 100,000 clones, over 80% of which appear only once. The rearrangement links TRBV5-4 to TRBJ1-1; D is unresolved. This TCR derives from a human donor with active COVID-19. The donor label of this sample is uncertain. The source material was peripheral blood. The DNA of the CDR3 is TGTGCCAGCAGCTTGGACTTGAACACTGAAGCTTTCTTT. Translated, it gives CASSLDLNTEAFF.